These T cell receptor beta chains were read from a single sample in a study of blood T cell repertoires in COVID-19. The repertoire was sequenced with immunoSEQ multiplex PCR; TCRdb's copy has only in-frame clones and lacks some. The sample includes about 210,000 clones, around 81% of them seen just once. Sequenced input: peripheral blood. The source is a man aged 55 to 70 with COVID-19, enrolled during active disease. Each CDR3 is given with its conserved first and last residue. A D gene is named only where the DNA matches it firmly. Only part of the rows carry a size: once, few, many, or a class if the clone is expanded.

V	size	J	D	CDR3	DNA
TRBV2	once	TRBJ2-5	TRBD1	CASTRDSTQETQYF	TGTGCCAGCACCCGGGACAGCACACAAGAGACCCAGTACTTC
TRBV5-1	.	TRBJ1-2	.	CASSSGQGQRTGGYTF	TGCGCCAGCAGCTCCGGGCAGGGACAACGGACGGGGGGCTACACCTTC
TRBV20-1	.	TRBJ1-5	TRBD1	CSASVQGGYSNQPQHF	TGCAGTGCTAGTGTACAGGGGGGATATAGCAATCAGCCCCAGCATTTT
TRBV7-3	.	TRBJ1-1	TRBD1	CASSSTGAATEAFF	TGTGCCAGCAGCTCGACAGGGGCGGCCACTGAAGCTTTCTTT
TRBV5-1	.	TRBJ1-2	.	CASSLEGYGYTF	TGCGCCAGCAGCTTGGAGGGGTATGGCTACACCTTC
TRBV12-3/TRBV12-4	.	TRBJ1-2	.	CASSRRGYGYTF	TGTGCCAGCAGCCGACGAGGGTATGGCTACACCTTC
TRBV5-1	.	TRBJ1-1	.	CASSLDSLNTEAFF	TGCGCCAGCAGCTTGGACAGCCTGAACACTGAAGCTTTCTTT
TRBV2	.	TRBJ1-1	.	CASKRERTEAFF	TGTGCCAGCAAGAGGGAACGCACTGAAGCTTTCTTT
TRBV7-9	.	TRBJ1-4	TRBD1	CASSQGQSNEKLFF	TGTGCCAGCAGCCAGGGACAGTCTAATGAAAAACTGTTTTTT
TRBV9	.	TRBJ2-3	TRBD1	CASSFETGSTDTQYF	TGTGCCAGCAGCTTTGAGACAGGGAGCACAGATACGCAGTATTTT
TRBV10-3	.	TRBJ2-5	TRBD2	CAISASFGLAGKETQYF	TGTGCCATCAGTGCGTCCTTTGGACTAGCGGGGAAAGAGACCCAGTACTTC
TRBV24-1	.	TRBJ2-1	TRBD2	CATSEPGTSGSYNEQFF	TGTGCCACCAGTGAACCCGGGACTAGCGGCTCCTACAATGAGCAGTTCTTC
TRBV7-9	.	TRBJ2-5	TRBD1	CASSFWTGGEETQYF	TGTGCCAGCAGCTTTTGGACAGGGGGCGAAGAGACCCAGTACTTC
TRBV2	.	TRBJ2-7	.	CASRRGAGATYEQYF	TGTGCCAGCAGACGAGGGGCAGGGGCAACCTACGAGCAGTACTTC
TRBV6-5	.	TRBJ2-5	.	CASSYSGSGETQYF	TGTGCCAGCAGTTACTCAGGCAGCGGAGAGACCCAGTACTTC
TRBV7-9	.	TRBJ1-1	.	CASSFRLDTEAFF	TGTGCCAGCAGCTTTCGGTTGGACACTGAAGCTTTCTTT
TRBV30	.	TRBJ2-3	.	CAWGEGGTDTQYF	TGTGCCTGGGGGGAAGGAGGCACAGATACGCAGTATTTT
TRBV19	.	TRBJ2-2	TRBD2	CASSTGLAFFTGELFF	TGTGCCAGTAGTACGGGACTAGCGTTTTTCACCGGGGAGCTGTTTTTT
TRBV28	once	TRBJ1-2	TRBD1	CASSPGGGYTF	TGTGCCAGCAGTCCAGGGGGCGGCTACACCTTC
TRBV3-1/TRBV3-2	few	TRBJ1-1	TRBD1	CASSLGQMNTEAFF	TGTGCCAGCAGCCTGGGACAGATGAACACTGAAGCTTTCTTT
TRBV28	.	TRBJ1-5	TRBD1	CASQAFNSGGSGQPQHF	TGTGCAAGCCAGGCGTTTAATTCAGGGGGCTCCGGTCAGCCCCAGCATTTT
TRBV27	.	TRBJ1-6	TRBD1	CASTGQGLPPRGSPLHF	TGTGCCAGCACGGGACAGGGACTACCCCCACGGGGTTCACCCCTCCACTTT
TRBV28	.	TRBJ1-2	.	CASTPRGGDYGYTF	TGTGCCAGCACCCCCCGAGGGGGGGACTATGGCTACACCTTC
TRBV2	.	TRBJ1-5	TRBD1	CASSDRGLNQPQHF	TGTGCCAGCAGTGACAGGGGGCTTAATCAGCCCCAGCATTTT
TRBV19	.	TRBJ1-1	.	CASSIDLGYGGAFF	TGTGCCAGTAGTATAGATCTGGGCTACGGGGGAGCTTTCTTT
TRBV3-1/TRBV3-2	few	TRBJ2-7	.	CASSPTGGIRHEQYF	TGTGCCAGCAGCCCCACCGGCGGGATAAGGCACGAGCAGTACTTC
TRBV5-1	.	TRBJ1-2	.	CASSLGEQGGLYGYTF	TGCGCCAGCAGCTTGGGGGAACAGGGTGGGCTATATGGCTACACCTTC
TRBV5-1	.	TRBJ1-1	TRBD1	CASSAGQGRLNTEAFF	TGCGCCAGCAGCGCGGGACAGGGGCGTTTGAACACTGAAGCTTTCTTT
TRBV7-2	.	TRBJ2-2	.	CASSLALSTGELFF	TGTGCCAGCAGCTTAGCACTCTCCACCGGGGAGCTGTTTTTT
TRBV3-1/TRBV3-2	.	TRBJ2-1	.	CASSPSSSYNEQFF	TGTGCCAGCAGCCCCTCGAGCTCCTACAATGAGCAGTTCTTC
TRBV6-5	.	TRBJ2-5	.	CASSYWGQGLTETQYF	TGTGCCAGCAGTTACTGGGGCCAGGGACTGACGGAGACCCAGTACTTC
TRBV2	.	TRBJ2-3	.	CASSEVAPRADTQYF	TGTGCCAGCAGTGAGGTGGCGCCCCGAGCGGATACGCAGTATTTT
TRBV11-2	.	TRBJ1-1	TRBD1	CASRAGQGVAEAFF	TGTGCCAGCAGGGCGGGACAGGGAGTGGCTGAAGCTTTCTTT
TRBV5-1	.	TRBJ2-7	TRBD2	CASSLERERYEQYF	TGCGCCAGCAGCTTGGAGCGGGAGAGGTACGAGCAGTACTTC
TRBV28	.	TRBJ1-2	TRBD1	CASAALIGTGGNYGYTF	TGTGCCAGCGCCGCGCTAATTGGGACAGGGGGGAACTATGGCTACACCTTC
TRBV7-9	few	TRBJ1-2	.	CASSLDRASNGYTF	TGTGCCAGCAGCTTAGACAGGGCCAGTAATGGCTACACCTTC
TRBV7-6	.	TRBJ1-5	.	CASSLGFGQPQHF	TGTGCCAGCAGCCTAGGGTTCGGTCAGCCCCAGCATTTT
TRBV20-1	.	TRBJ2-5	.	CSASGGSSWQETQYF	TGCAGTGCTAGTGGCGGATCATCGTGGCAGGAGACCCAGTACTTC
TRBV7-9	.	TRBJ1-1	TRBD1	CASSLLRGTNTEAFF	TGTGCCAGCAGCTTACTCAGGGGGACTAACACTGAAGCTTTCTTT
TRBV4-2	.	TRBJ2-1	TRBD2	CASSQAARGSGRAYNEQFF	TGTGCCAGCAGCCAGGCCGCCCGGGGTAGCGGGAGGGCGTACAATGAGCAGTTCTTC
TRBV9	.	TRBJ2-1	.	CASSAFPVGEQFF	TGTGCCAGCAGCGCGTTCCCCGTCGGGGAGCAGTTCTTC
TRBV7-9	.	TRBJ2-5	TRBD1	CASSAGQEQETQYF	TGTGCCAGCAGCGCGGGACAGGAGCAAGAGACCCAGTACTTC
TRBV13	.	TRBJ2-5	TRBD1	CASSLWGQGAFWETQYF	TGTGCCAGCAGCCTCTGGGGACAGGGGGCGTTTTGGGAGACCCAGTACTTC
TRBV30	once	TRBJ1-5	.	CAWSPGELYQPQHF	TGTGCCTGGAGTCCCGGGGAGCTATATCAGCCCCAGCATTTT
TRBV12-3/TRBV12-4	few	TRBJ1-2	.	CASSLDRTGGYTF	TGTGCCAGCAGTTTAGACCGGACTGGCGGCTACACCTTC
TRBV10-2	.	TRBJ2-7	TRBD2	CASREMTSGSYEQYF	TGCGCCAGCAGGGAAATGACTAGCGGGAGCTACGAGCAGTACTTC
TRBV27	.	TRBJ1-4	TRBD1	CASRTGKEKLFF	TGTGCCAGCAGGACAGGGAAGGAAAAACTGTTTTTT
TRBV6-5	few	TRBJ1-5	.	CASSPGVNQPQHF	TGTGCCAGCAGTCCAGGGGTCAATCAGCCCCAGCATTTT
TRBV18	.	TRBJ1-1	.	CASSPGPGMQEAFF	TGTGCCAGCTCACCCGGACCCGGGATGCAGGAAGCTTTCTTT
TRBV27	.	TRBJ1-3	.	CASSSRGGNTIYF	TGTGCCAGCAGTTCCAGGGGAGGAAACACCATATATTTT
TRBV5-1	.	TRBJ2-1	.	CASSAPRSVVDEQFF	TGCGCCAGCAGCGCCCCTAGATCGGTAGTGGATGAGCAGTTCTTC
TRBV15	.	TRBJ2-1	.	CATSRDAYALNEQFF	TGTGCCACCAGCAGAGACGCCTACGCCCTCAATGAGCAGTTCTTC
TRBV18	.	TRBJ2-2	.	CASSLGDLNTGELFF	TGTGCCAGCTCACTGGGAGACCTGAACACCGGGGAGCTGTTTTTT
TRBV7-9	.	TRBJ2-7	TRBD1	CASSFEGTGEHEQYF	TGTGCCAGCAGCTTTGAGGGGACAGGGGAGCACGAGCAGTACTTC
TRBV7-2	.	TRBJ1-1	.	CASSQDSFTEAFF	TGTGCCAGCAGCCAGGACAGCTTCACTGAAGCTTTCTTT
TRBV5-4	once	TRBJ2-3	TRBD2	CASSLTSGLTDTQYF	TGTGCCAGCAGCTTGACTAGCGGCCTCACAGATACGCAGTATTTT